This paragraph reports one T cell receptor beta chain. The data are from a study of blood T cell repertoires in COVID-19. Study-level background: Acute and convalescent COVID-19 specimens originated in the United States, Italy and Spain. Sources were T cells, B-cell-depleted T cells, or PBMCs; the material itself was cDNA or gDNA.

Sequencing used immunoSEQ multiplex PCR; TCRdb keeps in-frame clones, though not all of them. The table has 110,000 or so clones, around four fifths seen once. Source material: peripheral blood. The sequence was obtained from a woman aged 40 to 50 with acute or convalescent COVID-19.

The DNA for the CDR3 is TGTGCCAGTAGTATGGGCCCTCGGGACAGGGGGCAAGGGGCCAACGTCCTGACTTTC. Translating gives CASSMGPRDRGQGANVLTF. V is TRBV19 and J is TRBJ2-6; TRBD1 aligns across 12 bases. The CDR3 length is 19 residues. Losses at the gene ends were 3 bases for V and 4 bases for J; bases not matched to a gene: 10. Germline V gene sequence: CDR1 LNHDA, CDR2 SQIVND (reference sequence).